The sequence of this T cell receptor (beta chain) was determined in a study of CD4 and CD8 cells across lung adenocarcinoma regions. Samples came from patients with localized non-small cell lung adenocarcinoma. Looked up from germline, CDR1 is ENHRY and CDR2 is SYGVKD. The CDR3 covers 15 residues. Worth noting for this clonotype: Relative to the germline gene, one junction end is altered; a read error may explain this.

MiXCR was run by TCRdb on the PCR reads, yielding one entry per CDR3 protein. The sample has 15,000 to 20,000 distinct CDR3 sequences, under 60% seen once. Input material: CD8+ T cells from the center of a lung tumor. This TCR came from a female donor with lung adenocarcinoma. The CD4 and CD8 labels of this study may be unreliable. The chain uses TRBV10-3 and TRBJ2-5, with D perhaps TRBD1 or TRBD2 (6 bases each). The CDR3 DNA is TGTTCCGCGGGGCGAGGGGGACGTGCCCAAAAGACCCAGTACTTC. Its protein is CSAGRGGRAQKTQYF.